This TCR beta chain was sequenced for a study of blood T cell repertoires in COVID-19 (dated by TCRdb to 2018 to 2020). Notes on the research overall: Collaborator samples came from the United States, Italy and Spain and covered acute and convalescent phases of COVID-19. The material from the prospective study consisted of cDNA or gDNA derived from T cells, B-cell-depleted T cells, or PBMCs. The dataset comprised deeply sampled blood TCRbeta repertoires from subjects exposed to, actively infected with, or recovered from COVID-19. The repertoires were released in a freely available public database meant as a resource for research on the immune response to SARS-CoV-2. Samples were obtained from the ongoing ImmuneRACE study (first 160 participants) and from 1,200 or so subjects provided by 6 global collaborators. Sample metadata almost always included a de-identified subject ID, COVID-19 status, age in years and sex. HLA class I and class II types, where available, came from metadata supplied by the sample provider rather than from assay-based typing. Summary of the overall study and its limitations: The amount of clinical and demographic metadata varied by source and participant and was provided uncurated.

TCRbeta CDR3 regions were amplified from genomic DNA by means of the immunoSEQ Assay, a bias-controlled multiplex PCR. In the authors' own workflow: Nucleated cell counts per sample were estimated from amplification of reference gene primers within the assay. To quantify the absolute abundance of each unique TCRbeta CDR3 rearrangement, sequence reads were collapsed and filtered. For each sample, productive Simpson clonality was calculated as the square root of Simpson's diversity index over productive rearrangements. TCRdb retrieved this table from immuneACCESS and kept in-frame rearrangements only. Not all clones are present; in checked studies, unresolved V genes account for under half, and no reason is known for the remainder. V and J calls plus clone size are reproduced from that table; the DNA served to infer D and trimming. The sample includes about 260,000 clones, with approximately 90% observed a single time. The top ten clonotypes cover roughly 3.6% of the sample.

To note about this clone: Its antigen is not yet known. No base quality values were provided; no much bigger clone lies one nucleotide off.

CDR1 SGDLS and CDR2 YYNGEE were looked up in the germline V gene. The CDR3, cysteine through phenylalanine, is 17 amino acids long. Left in the record is the CDR3 DNA by itself, 51 bases read in frame from the first base. Unmatched junction bases come to 3, with V trimmed by 0 bases and J by 0 bases. Whole blood was collected in K2EDTA tubes by collaborating institutions according to the institutions' own protocols. For TCRbeta analysis, collaborator samples were shipped as frozen whole blood, as isolated PBMCs, or as DNA extracted from either sample type. The sample consisted of peripheral blood. The rearrangement combines TRBV9 with TRBJ2-1, and 10 junctional nucleotides match TRBD2. The sequence derives from a woman aged 40 to 50 with acute or convalescent COVID-19. The DNA sequence reads TGTGCCAGCAGCGTAGATCCTAGCGGGAGCTCCTACAATGAGCAGTTCTTC. The encoded protein is CASSVDPSGSSYNEQFF.